This T cell receptor beta chain is from a study of CD8 T cells in Susac syndrome. Study details: Active disease was present in six of the sequenced Susac syndrome patients, whereas under 10 of them were in remission. Patients with Susac syndrome were, at the time of blood collection, therapy-naive, maintained on corticosteroids, or maintained on intravenous immunoglobulin alone.

When the RNA was reverse transcribed, random hexamers were used with an input of roughly 0.45 to 1 ug. An immunoSEQ multiplex PCR generated amplified TCR beta CDR3 products spanning 54 Vbeta and 13 Jbeta. TCRdb independently ran MiXCR on the immunoSEQ multiplex PCR reads; one entry per CDR3 protein. The sample holds over 140,000 distinct CDR3 sequences, 95% seen once. Trimming cost V 7 bases and J 5 bases; bases outside gene matches: 3. CDR1 SQVTM and CDR2 ANQGSEA come from the germline V gene. This CDR3 spans 13 amino acids. Definite or probable Susac syndrome was diagnosed using recently defined diagnostic criteria.

The chain uses TRBV29-1 and TRBJ1-6; 9 bases map to TRBD1. This receptor was identified in a human donor with Susac syndrome. The material sequenced was CD4+ T cells from PBMCs. The CDR3, as DNA: TGCAGCGCCGGACAGGGGAATAATTCACCCCTCCACTTT. Residues: CSAGQGNNSPLHF.